This TCR beta chain was retrieved from a study of cytomegalovirus exposure and HLA in healthy donors. Whole-study results and caveats: Most of the TCR beta V segments (in an earlier analysis) were productive either about 90% or about 30% of the time. Several of the most significant clusters were apparently associated with common viral pathogens in a later analysis. Most TCR sequences were seen very rarely across donors, but some public TCRs occurred in many. In vitro, three CMV-associated chains proved specific for CMV antigens.

This clone came up a few times. Its antigen is as yet unknown. The CDR3 totals 15 residues. V was clipped by 1 base and J by 5 bases, with 13 bases between them. Germline lookup yields CDR1 MNHNS and CDR2 SASEGT. PCR amplification relied on 60 Vbeta primers (plus 13 Jbeta primers). Generated by immunoSEQ multiplex PCR, the TCRdb table keeps only in-frame clones and is missing some. Here the sample spans some 160,000 clones, 80% to 85% being singletons. The chain has TRBV6-1 and TRBJ2-3, with a weak D call TRBD2 (7 bases). This TCR derives from a boy aged 2-15 years in good health and CMV-seronegative. The sequenced material came from PBMCs. CDR3 residues: CASSEVGGVVDTQYF. The CDR3 bases are TGTGCCAGCAGTGAAGTAGGGGGGGTTGTAGATACGCAGTATTTT.